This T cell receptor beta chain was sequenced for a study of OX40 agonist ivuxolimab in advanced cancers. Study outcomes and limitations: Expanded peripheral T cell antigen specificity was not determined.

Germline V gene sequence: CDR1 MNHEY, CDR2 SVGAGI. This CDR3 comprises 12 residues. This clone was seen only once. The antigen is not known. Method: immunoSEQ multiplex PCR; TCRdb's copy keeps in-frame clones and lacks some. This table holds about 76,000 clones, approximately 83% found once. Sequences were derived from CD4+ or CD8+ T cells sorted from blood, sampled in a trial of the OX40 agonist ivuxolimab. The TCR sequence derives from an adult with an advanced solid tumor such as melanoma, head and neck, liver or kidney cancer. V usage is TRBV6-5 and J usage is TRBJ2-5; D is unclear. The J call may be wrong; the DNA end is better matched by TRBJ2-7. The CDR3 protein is CASSYGTYEQYF. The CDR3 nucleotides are TGTGCCAGCAGTTACGGAACTTACGAGCAGTACTTC.